Below are 14 T cell receptor beta chains sequenced from a single sample in a study of patients and donors after allogeneic stem cell transplantation. TCRdb used MiXCR to reprocess the RT-PCR reads, holding one entry per CDR3 protein. The repertoire consists of more than 850,000 distinct CDR3 sequences, with approximately 18% occurring once and the leading ten covering 5% to 6.5%. The sequenced sample consisted of blood, either unsorted or a sorted T cell fraction (not recorded which). The receptors derive from a human donor who was either an allogeneic HSCT recipient or a stem cell or donor lymphocyte infusion donor (not recorded which). It is not recorded whose cells these are; they may come from a transplant donor.

The chain couples TRBV6-5 to TRBJ1-6; the D is unclear. Trimming removed 3 bases at V and 8 bases at J, with 8 bases between. The CDR3 is made up of 13 amino acids. CDR1 is MNHEY, CDR2 SVGAGI, per germline. CDR3 in DNA: TGTGCCAGCAGTTATGACGCGTATTCACCCCTCCACTTT. Protein product: CASSYDAYSPLHF.

This clonotype was counted ten times or more. V is TRBV4-3 and J is TRBJ2-3; D not resolved. The ends were cut back, 0 bases at V and 2 bases at J, with 18 bases in the middle. The length of the CDR3 is 18 residues. Germline values: CDR1 LGHNA, CDR2 YSLEER. CDR3 residues: CASSQEETGSSLTDTQYF. In DNA, the CDR3 is TGCGCCAGCAGCCAAGAAGAAACGGGTAGCTCCCTCACAGATACGCAGTATTTT.

V and J are TRBV5-6 and TRBJ2-7, with 11 nucleotides matching TRBD1. The CDR3 sequence is 14 residues long. Germline CDR1 and CDR2: SGHDT and YYEEEE. The V and J ends lost 1 base and 6 bases, in that order; junction bases with no gene match: 3. In DNA, the CDR3 is TGTGCCAGCAGCTTGAGTGGACAGGGGGCCGAGCAGTACTTC. Amino acids: CASSLSGQGAEQYF.

In its sample, this clonotype was seen many times. J is TRBJ2-1 and V is TRBV25-1; TRBD2 agrees at 10 bases. Looked up from germline, CDR1 is MGHDK and CDR2 is SYGVNS. J was trimmed by 10 bases and V by 3 bases; bases with no gene match: 12. This CDR3 is built from 16 residues. CDR3: CASSDYSGGWNKEQFF. CDR3 bases: TGTGCCAGCAGTGACTATAGCGGGGGGTGGAATAAAGAGCAGTTCTTC.

V is TRBV12-3 or TRBV12-4 and J is TRBJ2-7; maybe TRBD2 (5 bases). Trimming removed 2 bases at V and 6 bases at J, with 17 bases between. The CDR3 is made up of 15 amino acids. Written as DNA, the CDR3 is TGTGCCAGCAGTTTAAGGGCGGGTCGAGGCCGCGAGCAGTACTTC. Its translation is CASSLRAGRGREQYF.

V and J are TRBV24-1 and TRBJ2-1, with 14 nucleotides matching TRBD2. V lost 4 bases to trimming and J lost 4 bases; unmatched junction nucleotides: 5. The CDR3 loop spans 17 amino acids. The germline V gene has CDR1 KGHDR and CDR2 SFDVKD. The CDR3 here is CATSDGLAGGSYNEQFF. DNA of the CDR3: TGTGCCACCAGTGACGGACTAGCGGGGGGAAGTTACAATGAGCAGTTCTTC.

The table lists this clonotype with a few counts. The J gene is TRBJ1-2, the V gene TRBV5-6; perhaps TRBD1 as D (6 bases). Trimming removed 1 base from V and 7 bases from J, with 11 bases in between. CDR3 length: 13 residues. Germline V gives CDR1 SGHDT, CDR2 YYEEEE. The DNA of the CDR3 is TGTGCCAGCAGCTTGTCGGGGGCACGTGGCTACACCTTC. It yields the protein CASSLSGARGYTF. The whole variable domain, remainder taken from reference TRBV5-6 and TRBJ1-2, is DAGVTQSPTHLIKTRGQQVTLRCSPKSGHDTVSWYQQALGQGPQFIFQYYEEEERQRGNFPDRFSGHQFPNYSSELNVNALLLGDSALYLCASSLSGARGYTFGSGTRLTVV.

This clonotype was recorded many times. The V gene is TRBV5-1, the J gene TRBJ2-7; a possible D gene is TRBD2 (6 bases). CDR1 and CDR2 (germline): SGHRS, YFSETQ. CDR3 size: 14 residues. Trimming stripped 4 bases from V and 1 base from J, with 12 bases between. CDR3 DNA: TGCGCCAGCAGCCGCGACGGACTATCCTACGAGCAGTACTTC. The encoded protein is CASSRDGLSYEQYF.

In this sample, this clonotype turned up many times. The V and J genes are TRBV12-3 or TRBV12-4 and TRBJ2-7; D is uncertain. This CDR3 has 13 residues. Trimming shortened V by 5 bases and J by 0 bases, and 8 bases separated the two germline ends. The CDR3 DNA sequence: TGTGCCAGCAGTCCAACTGCCTCCTACGAGCAGTACTTC. Translating it yields CASSPTASYEQYF.

This clonotype was seen at least ten times. The CDR3 bases are TGTGCCAGCAGCTCACGGGGCCTGGGGGCTTTCTTT. This encodes CASSSRGLGAFF. The V and J genes are TRBV12-3 or TRBV12-4 and TRBJ1-1; possible D gene TRBD1, 5 bases. The CDR3 has 12 amino acids. Trimming cost V 6 bases and J 11 bases, with 16 bases left between them.

This clonotype has only a few counts. The chain uses TRBV4-1 and TRBJ2-3; 11 nucleotides agree with TRBD2. This CDR3 is built from 17 residues. Germline V gene data show CDR1 as MGHRA and CDR2 as YSYEKL. The ends lost 0 bases at V and 9 bases at J; junction bases unmatched: 11. The CDR3: CASSQEGLADPRDTQYF. CDR3 DNA: TGCGCCAGCAGCCAAGAGGGACTAGCGGATCCCCGGGACACGCAGTATTTT.

V is TRBV9 and J is TRBJ2-3; maybe TRBD1 (6 bases). Germline V lookup: CDR1 SGDLS, CDR2 YYNGEE. This CDR3 is built from 17 residues. V shed 3 bases and J shed 0 bases, with 17 bases lying between them. The CDR3 protein is CASSDNTGLTSTDTQYF. DNA of the CDR3: TGTGCCAGCAGCGACAATACAGGGTTGACAAGCACAGATACGCAGTATTTT.

This clonotype has only a few counts. The V gene is TRBV9, the J gene TRBJ1-2; D remains unclear. CDR1 and CDR2 from the germline V gene are SGDLS and YYNGEE. V was cut by 0 bases and J by 8 bases, with 17 bases left in between. There are 15 residues in the CDR3. The CDR3 loop reads CASSVAAGSVAGYTF. The CDR3 coding sequence is TGTGCCAGCAGCGTAGCGGCAGGCTCCGTGGCAGGCTACACCTTC. Together with reference TRBV9 and TRBJ1-2, the CDR3 gives the full variable domain: DSGVTQTPKHLITATGQRVTLRCSPRSGDLSVYWYQQSLDQGLQFLIQYYNGEERAKGNILERFSAQQFPDLHSELNLSSLELGDSALYFCASSVAAGSVAGYTFGSGTRLTVV.

This clonotype has ten or more counts. The chain uses TRBV4-2 and TRBJ2-1, with 8 nucleotides matching TRBD1. The CDR3 is 16 amino acids. CDR1 is LGHNA and CDR2 is YNFKEQ in the germline V gene. V was clipped by 2 bases and J by 4 bases; unmatched bases: 7. CDR3 sequence reads: CASSQLGTGLYNEQFF. The CDR3 DNA reads as TGTGCCAGCAGCCAACTCGGGACAGGACTATACAATGAGCAGTTCTTC.